This T cell receptor (beta chain) was retrieved from a study of T cells in Graves' hyperthyroidism and ophthalmopathy. Not enrolled were patients with uncontrolled infection, other autoimmune disease, pregnancy or lactation. Together with thyroid ultrasound, orbital computed tomography, serum thyroxine and TRAb, clinical symptoms were used for diagnoses. A roughly 10 ml volume of fresh peripheral blood provided the PBMCs. This clonotype was found many times. Its matching antigen is unknown. There were TCR beta CDR3 regions amplified from RNA transcripts. HTBI primers were used for first-round RT-PCR of the TCR CDR3. TCRdb processed the multiplex PCR reads anew with MiXCR; each CDR3 protein has one entry. The sample records roughly 290,000 distinct CDR3 sequences, over 15% being singletons. This CDR3 contains 12 residues. V lost 6 bases and J lost 6, with 10 bases in between. Germline CDR1 reads LNHDA; CDR2 reads SQIVND (reference sequence).

Notes on the study in general: Most thyroid clonotypes expanded above 0.001 were also detected in blood.

The chain combines TRBV19 with TRBJ2-3, with D hard to call. The sequence was collected from a woman aged 60 to 75 with Graves' ophthalmopathy. Sequencing used blood. The CDR3 loop is CASRQSGDTQYF. The CDR3 DNA reads TGTGCCAGTAGGCAGAGTGGTGATACGCAGTATTTT.